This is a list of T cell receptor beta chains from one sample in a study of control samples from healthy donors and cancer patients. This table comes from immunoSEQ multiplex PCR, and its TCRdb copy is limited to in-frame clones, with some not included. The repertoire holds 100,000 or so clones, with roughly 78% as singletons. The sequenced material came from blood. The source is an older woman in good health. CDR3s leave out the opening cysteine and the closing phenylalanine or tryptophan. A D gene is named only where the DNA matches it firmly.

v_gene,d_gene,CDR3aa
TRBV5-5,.,ASSFGGSGVSNQPQH
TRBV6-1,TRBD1,ASSGLGTQGIGQPQH
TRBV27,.,ASSLFGGDLSYEQY
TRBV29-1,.,SVDSYNMNTEAF
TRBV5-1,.,ASRWGDTGELF
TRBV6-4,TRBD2,ASSDHLPSGGPPYEQY
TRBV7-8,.,ASSASRQETQY
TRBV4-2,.,ASSQATVEGASYEQY
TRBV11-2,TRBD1,ASSLGRGRWATNEKLF
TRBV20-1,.,SARIVEQY
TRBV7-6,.,ASSPRWGNTGELF
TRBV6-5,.,ASGDWGGAAGKLF
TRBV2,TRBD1,ASRGQGSLYGYT
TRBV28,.,ASSPLGIQETQY
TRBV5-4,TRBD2,ASSGTSGGYNEQF
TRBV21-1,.,ASSKVGAQDYEQY
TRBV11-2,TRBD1,ASSLGPGQGSSGNTIY
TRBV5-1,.,ASSLPTGESYNEQF
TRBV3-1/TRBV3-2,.,ASSELTYNEQF
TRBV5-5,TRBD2,ASSSPSGQETQY
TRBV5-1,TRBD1,ASSPPGTGGGDIQY
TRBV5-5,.,ASNLGGVYGYT
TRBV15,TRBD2,ATSRDRLAGSYNEQF
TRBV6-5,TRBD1,ASSYSRTGTQPQH
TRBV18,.,ASSPPHHQDTQY
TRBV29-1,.,SVGGVDEQY
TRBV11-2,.,ASSFGHSGPYEQY
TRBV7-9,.,ASSGTEGSSYEQY
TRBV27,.,ASSLYPPISANEQF
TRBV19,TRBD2,ASSILGLGAGELF
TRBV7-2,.,ASSLVGGPYGYT
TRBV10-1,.,ASSDSRYYGYT
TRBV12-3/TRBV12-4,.,ASSSVVQTQY
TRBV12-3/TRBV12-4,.,ASPKRTGELF
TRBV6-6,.,ASSYSWVMPYEQY
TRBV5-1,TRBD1,ASSREGQGREKLF
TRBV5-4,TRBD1,ASSLRQGGGNTIY
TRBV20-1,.,SASRATSPYNEQF
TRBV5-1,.,ASSLGVANEKLF
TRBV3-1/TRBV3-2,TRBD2,ASSQFGSSGNEKADTQY
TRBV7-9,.,ASSFVREETQY
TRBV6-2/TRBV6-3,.,ASSYESYGYT
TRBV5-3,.,ARSYPLRSYEQY
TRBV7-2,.,ASSLRALTYEQY
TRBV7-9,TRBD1,ASSFAGTGDSGEQY
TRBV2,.,ASSDQGSGSPLH
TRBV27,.,ASSSSGTSYGYT
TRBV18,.,ASSPYGQNNSPLH
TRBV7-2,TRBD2,ASSLSGGVSYNEQF
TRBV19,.,ASSLGLLYNEQF
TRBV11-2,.,ASSFYRDPSNYEQY
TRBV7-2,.,ASSLGGGLAGAWNEQF
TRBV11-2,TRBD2,ASSRNPSSGQGAYEQY